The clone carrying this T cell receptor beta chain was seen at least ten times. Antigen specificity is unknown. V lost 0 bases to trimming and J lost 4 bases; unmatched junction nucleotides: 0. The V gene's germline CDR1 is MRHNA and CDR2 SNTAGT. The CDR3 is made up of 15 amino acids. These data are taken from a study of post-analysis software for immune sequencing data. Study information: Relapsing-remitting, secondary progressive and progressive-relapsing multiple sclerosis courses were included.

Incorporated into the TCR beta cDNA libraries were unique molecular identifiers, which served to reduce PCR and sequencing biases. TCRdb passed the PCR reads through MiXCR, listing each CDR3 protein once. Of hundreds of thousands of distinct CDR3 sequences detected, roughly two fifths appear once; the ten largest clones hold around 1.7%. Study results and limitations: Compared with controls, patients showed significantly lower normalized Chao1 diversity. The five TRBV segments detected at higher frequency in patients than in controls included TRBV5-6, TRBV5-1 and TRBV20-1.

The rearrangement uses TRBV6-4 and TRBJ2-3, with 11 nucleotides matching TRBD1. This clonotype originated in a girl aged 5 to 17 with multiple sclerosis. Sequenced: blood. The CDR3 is CASSDSGQGADTQYF. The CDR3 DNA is TGTGCCAGCAGTGACTCGGGACAGGGGGCAGATACGCAGTATTTT.